The present T cell receptor (beta chain) was sequenced within a study of monozygotic twins with inflammatory bowel disease. Using the 5' RACE reads, TCRdb records one entry per CDR3 protein without DNA. The repertoire table contains 200,000 to 250,000 distinct CDR3 sequences. In regard to this clonotype: As yet, its antigen is unknown.

From germline, CDR1 is SNHLY and CDR2 FYNNEI. CDR3 length equals 15 residues. Regarding the study as a whole: Concordant and discordant twins showed no difference in repertoire similarity, possibly from limited power.

The chain carries TRBV2 and TRBJ1-5. Sequences were obtained from blood. This receptor was obtained from a human donor with ulcerative colitis or Crohn's disease, or a healthy co-twin of an affected twin (not recorded which). This chain's CDR3 is CASRTQGGGNQPQHF.